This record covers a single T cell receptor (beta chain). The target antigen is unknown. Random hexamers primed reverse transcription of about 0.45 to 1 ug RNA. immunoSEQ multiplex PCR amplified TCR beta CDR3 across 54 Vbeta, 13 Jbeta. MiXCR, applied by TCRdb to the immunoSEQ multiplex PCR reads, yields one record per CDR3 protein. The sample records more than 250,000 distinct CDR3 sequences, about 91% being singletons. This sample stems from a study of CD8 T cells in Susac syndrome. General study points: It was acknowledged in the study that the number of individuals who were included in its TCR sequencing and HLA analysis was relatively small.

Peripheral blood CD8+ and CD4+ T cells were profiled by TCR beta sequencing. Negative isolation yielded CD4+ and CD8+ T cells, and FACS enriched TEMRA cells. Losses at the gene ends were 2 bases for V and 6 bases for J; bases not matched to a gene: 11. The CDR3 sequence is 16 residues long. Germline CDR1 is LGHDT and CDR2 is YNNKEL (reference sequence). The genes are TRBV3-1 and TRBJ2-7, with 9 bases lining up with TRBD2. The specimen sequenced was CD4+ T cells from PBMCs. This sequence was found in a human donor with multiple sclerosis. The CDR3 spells CASSQSSGGHLGEQYF. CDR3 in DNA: TGTGCCAGCAGCCAAAGTAGCGGGGGCCACCTGGGCGAGCAGTACTTC.